This T cell receptor (beta chain) was obtained from a study of blood T cell repertoires in COVID-19. Background on the study: There were acute and convalescent COVID-19 samples, and they came from the United States, Italy and Spain.

CDR1 and CDR2 (germline): SQVTM, ANQGSEA. The V gene lost 3 bases and the J gene lost 4 bases, with 13 bases spanning the gap. The CDR3 has 14 amino acids. Clones were read by immunoSEQ multiplex PCR, and TCRdb kept only the in-frame ones, dropping some. The sample yields around 140,000 clones, 84% seen once. The origin of this receptor is a man between 60 and 75 years old with acute or convalescent COVID-19. The rearrangement uses TRBV29-1 and TRBJ2-1, with a tentative D call TRBD1 (5 bases). The sequenced material came from peripheral blood. CDR3 sequence reads: CSVDSTGLYNEQFF. CDR3 sequence (DNA): TGCAGCGTTGATAGTACAGGTCTTTACAATGAGCAGTTCTTC.